A selection of T cell receptor beta chains follows, all from one sample in a study of cytomegalovirus exposure and HLA in healthy donors. Method: immunoSEQ multiplex PCR; TCRdb's copy keeps in-frame clones and lacks some. The sample shows approximately 160,000 clones, around 79% of them seen only once. Sequenced input: PBMCs. These receptors came from a male donor in good health and CMV-seronegative. Each CDR3 is given with its conserved first and last residue. A D gene is named only where the DNA matches it firmly. The listing skips clone size in some rows; elsewhere it reads once, few, many or a size class.

V gene	J gene	clone size	D gene	CDR3 protein	CDR3 DNA
TRBV11-3	TRBJ2-1	-	TRBD2	CASSLKLRRTSSYNEQFF	TGTGCCAGCAGCTTAAAATTGAGAAGGACTAGCAGTTACAATGAGCAGTTCTTC
TRBV6-5	TRBJ2-7	-	-	CASSYAGISSYEQYF	TGTGCCAGCAGTTATGCGGGTATTTCCTCCTACGAGCAGTACTTC
TRBV5-6	TRBJ2-7	-	-	CASSLGRAYEQYF	TGTGCCAGCAGCTTGGGGCGGGCCTACGAGCAGTACTTC
TRBV11-2	TRBJ1-2	few	TRBD1	CASSLEDRAGYTF	TGTGCCAGCAGCTTAGAGGACAGGGCTGGCTACACCTTC
TRBV30	TRBJ1-1	-	TRBD1	CAWRGDRGMRNTEAFF	TGTGCCTGGAGGGGGGACAGGGGAATGAGAAACACTGAAGCTTTCTTT
TRBV7-8	TRBJ2-7	-	TRBD1	CASSSWTGASYEQYF	TGTGCCAGCAGCTCCTGGACAGGGGCTAGCTACGAGCAGTACTTC
TRBV18	TRBJ1-1	-	-	CASSPQGMNTEAFF	TGTGCCAGCTCACCACAGGGGATGAACACTGAAGCTTTCTTT
TRBV5-6	TRBJ2-1	-	TRBD2	CASAGGTYNEQFF	TGTGCCAGCGCGGGGGGGACCTACAATGAGCAGTTCTTC
TRBV27	TRBJ2-1	-	TRBD2	CASSLGLADKYNEQFF	TGTGCCAGCAGTTTAGGACTAGCGGATAAATACAATGAGCAGTTCTTC
TRBV19	TRBJ1-2	once	-	CASIDEGVGGYTF	TGTGCCAGTATCGATGAAGGGGTCGGGGGCTACACCTTC
TRBV27	TRBJ1-1	-	-	CASSSLDRNTEAFF	TGTGCCAGCAGTTCCTTGGACAGGAACACTGAAGCTTTCTTT
TRBV6-4	TRBJ2-2	-	-	CASSVDSSTGELFF	TGTGCCAGCAGTGTGGACAGTTCCACCGGGGAGCTGTTTTTT
TRBV4-1	TRBJ2-7	once	TRBD1	CASSQGAGGSYEQYF	TGCGCCAGCAGCCAAGGGGCAGGGGGCAGCTACGAGCAGTACTTC
TRBV2	TRBJ1-6	-	-	CASRGRQTNSPLHF	TGTGCCAGCAGGGGGAGGCAGACTAATTCACCCCTCCACTTT
TRBV7-2	TRBJ1-2	few	TRBD1	CASSRGGGQEGSNYGYTF	TGTGCCAGCAGCCGAGGGGGCGGACAGGAGGGTTCGAACTATGGCTACACCTTC
TRBV5-1	TRBJ2-3	-	TRBD1	CASSPGQSTDTQYF	TGCGCCAGCAGCCCGGGACAGAGCACAGATACGCAGTATTTT
TRBV7-2	TRBJ1-5	-	-	CASSLVQLSNQPQHF	TGTGCCAGCAGCTTAGTTCAACTTAGCAATCAGCCCCAGCATTTT
TRBV21-1	TRBJ2-5	-	-	CASSNRGGIQETQYF	TGTGCCAGCAGCAACCGCGGGGGGATTCAAGAGACCCAGTACTTC
TRBV6-5	TRBJ1-6	once	-	CATRVGGGHVSPLHF	TGTGCCACCAGGGTAGGGGGGGGTCATGTTTCACCCCTCCACTTT
TRBV6-1	TRBJ2-3	-	TRBD2	CASSGQLAGVDTQYF	TGTGCCAGCAGTGGCCAGCTAGCGGGAGTGGATACGCAGTATTTT
TRBV6-1	TRBJ2-6	-	-	CASSGAGHSGANVLTF	TGTGCCAGCAGTGGGGCCGGCCACTCTGGGGCCAACGTCCTGACTTTC
TRBV27	TRBJ2-6	-	-	CASSWLGGAGANVLTF	TGTGCCAGCAGTTGGTTAGGGGGAGCTGGGGCCAACGTCCTGACTTTC
TRBV6-1	TRBJ2-1	-	TRBD2	CASSAPSSSGRWDEQFF	TGTGCCAGCAGTGCCCCCTCTTCTAGCGGGAGGTGGGATGAGCAGTTCTTC
TRBV4-2	TRBJ1-5	-	TRBD1	CASSLRTGSNQPQHF	TGTGCCAGCAGCCTTCGGACAGGCAGCAATCAGCCCCAGCATTTT
TRBV20-1	TRBJ1-2	-	TRBD1	CSATGMGGYTF	TGCAGTGCGACAGGGATGGGAGGCTACACCTTC
TRBV5-4	TRBJ1-1	-	-	CASSLAGGMNTEAFF	TGTGCCAGCAGCTTGGCCGGTGGTATGAACACTGAAGCTTTCTTT
TRBV30	TRBJ1-2	-	TRBD1	CAADRLRGGYTF	TGTGCGGCGGACAGGCTACGGGGGGGCTACACCTTC